This T cell receptor beta chain is drawn from a study of blood T cell repertoires in COVID-19. Study overall: The origin of the acute and convalescent COVID-19 samples was the United States, Italy and Spain.

The data were produced by immunoSEQ multiplex PCR, yet TCRdb's version contains in-frame clones alone and is incomplete. Altogether 100,000 to 150,000 clones are present, around 85% being singletons, with the ten largest covering 17%. Losses at the gene ends were 6 bases for V and 3 bases for J; bases not matched to a gene: 5. This CDR3 spans 14 amino acids. Per the germline V gene, CDR1 is MNHNY and CDR2 is SVGAGI (reference sequence). This rearrangement joins TRBV6-6 to TRBJ1-5; TRBD1 aligns across 7 bases. Sequenced: peripheral blood. This clonotype originated in an elderly woman with acute or convalescent COVID-19. CDR3 protein: CASSHDRVNQPQHF. DNA of the CDR3: TGTGCCAGCAGCCACGACAGGGTCAATCAGCCCCAGCATTTT.